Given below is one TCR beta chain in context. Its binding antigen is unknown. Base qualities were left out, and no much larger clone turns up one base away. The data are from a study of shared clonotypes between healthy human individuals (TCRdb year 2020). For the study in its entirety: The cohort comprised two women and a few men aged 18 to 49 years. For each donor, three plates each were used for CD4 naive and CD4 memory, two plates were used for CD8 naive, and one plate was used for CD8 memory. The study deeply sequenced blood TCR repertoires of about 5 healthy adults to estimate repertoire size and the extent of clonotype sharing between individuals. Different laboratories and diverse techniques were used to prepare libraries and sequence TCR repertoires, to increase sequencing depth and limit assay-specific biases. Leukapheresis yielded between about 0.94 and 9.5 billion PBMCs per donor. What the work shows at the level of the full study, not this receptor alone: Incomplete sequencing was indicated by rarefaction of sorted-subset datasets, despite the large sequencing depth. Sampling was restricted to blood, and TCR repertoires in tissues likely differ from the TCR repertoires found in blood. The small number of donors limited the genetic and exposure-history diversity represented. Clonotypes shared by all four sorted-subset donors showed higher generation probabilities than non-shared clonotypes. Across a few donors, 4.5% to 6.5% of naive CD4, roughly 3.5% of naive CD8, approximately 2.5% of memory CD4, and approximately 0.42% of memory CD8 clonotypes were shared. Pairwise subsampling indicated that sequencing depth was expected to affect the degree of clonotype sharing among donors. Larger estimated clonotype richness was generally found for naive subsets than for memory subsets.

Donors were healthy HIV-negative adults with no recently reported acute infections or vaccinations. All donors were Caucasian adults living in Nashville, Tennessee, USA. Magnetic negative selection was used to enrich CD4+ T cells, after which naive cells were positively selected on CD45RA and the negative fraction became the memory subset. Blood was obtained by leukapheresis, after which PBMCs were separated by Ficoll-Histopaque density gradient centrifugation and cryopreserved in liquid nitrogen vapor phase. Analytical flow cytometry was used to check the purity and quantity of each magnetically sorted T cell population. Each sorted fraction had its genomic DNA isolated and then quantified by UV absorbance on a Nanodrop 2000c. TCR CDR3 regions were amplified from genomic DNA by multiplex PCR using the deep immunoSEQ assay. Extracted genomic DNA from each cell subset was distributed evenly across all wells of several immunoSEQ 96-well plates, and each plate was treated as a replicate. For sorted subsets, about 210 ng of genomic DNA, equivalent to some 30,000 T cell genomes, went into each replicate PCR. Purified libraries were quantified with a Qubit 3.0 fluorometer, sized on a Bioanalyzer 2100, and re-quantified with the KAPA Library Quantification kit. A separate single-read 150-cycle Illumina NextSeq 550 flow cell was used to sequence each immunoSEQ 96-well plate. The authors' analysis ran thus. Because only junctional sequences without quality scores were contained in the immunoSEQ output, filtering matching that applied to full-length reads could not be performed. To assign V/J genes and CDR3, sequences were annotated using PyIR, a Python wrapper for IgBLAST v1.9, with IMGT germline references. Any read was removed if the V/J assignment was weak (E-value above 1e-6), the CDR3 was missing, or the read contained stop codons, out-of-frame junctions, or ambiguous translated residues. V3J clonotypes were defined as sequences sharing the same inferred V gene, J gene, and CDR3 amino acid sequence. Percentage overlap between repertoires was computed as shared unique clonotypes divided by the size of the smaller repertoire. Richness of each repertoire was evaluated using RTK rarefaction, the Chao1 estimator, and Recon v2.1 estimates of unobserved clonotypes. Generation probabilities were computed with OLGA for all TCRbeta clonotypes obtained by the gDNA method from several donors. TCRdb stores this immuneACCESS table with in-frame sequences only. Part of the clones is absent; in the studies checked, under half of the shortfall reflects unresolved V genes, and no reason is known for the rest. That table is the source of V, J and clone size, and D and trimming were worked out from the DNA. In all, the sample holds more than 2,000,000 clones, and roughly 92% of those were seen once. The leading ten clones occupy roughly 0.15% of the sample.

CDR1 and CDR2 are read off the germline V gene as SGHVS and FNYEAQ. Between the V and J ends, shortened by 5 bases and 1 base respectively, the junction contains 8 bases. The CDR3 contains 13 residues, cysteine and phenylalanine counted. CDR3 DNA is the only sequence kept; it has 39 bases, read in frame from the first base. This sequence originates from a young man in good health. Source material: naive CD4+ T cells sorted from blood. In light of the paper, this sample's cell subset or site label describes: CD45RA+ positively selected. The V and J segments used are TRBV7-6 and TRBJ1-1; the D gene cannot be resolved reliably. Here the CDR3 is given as CASSPQTNTEAFF. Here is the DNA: TGTGCCAGCAGCCCCCAGACGAACACTGAAGCTTTCTTT.